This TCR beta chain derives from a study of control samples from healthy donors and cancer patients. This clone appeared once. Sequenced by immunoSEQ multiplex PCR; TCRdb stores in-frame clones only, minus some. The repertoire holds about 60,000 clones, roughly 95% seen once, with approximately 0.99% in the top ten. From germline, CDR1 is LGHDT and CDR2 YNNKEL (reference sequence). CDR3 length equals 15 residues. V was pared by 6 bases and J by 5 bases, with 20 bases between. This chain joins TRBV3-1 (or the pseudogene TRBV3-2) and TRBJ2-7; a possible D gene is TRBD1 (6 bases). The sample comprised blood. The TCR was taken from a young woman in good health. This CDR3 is CASSPGQPYPNEQYF. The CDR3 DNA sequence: TGTGCCAGCAGTCCAGGACAGCCCTACCCCAACGAGCAGTACTTC.